This T cell receptor beta chain is drawn from a study of cytomegalovirus exposure and HLA in healthy donors. Researchers ran the PCR with 60 Vbeta and 13 Jbeta primers. The protocol was immunoSEQ multiplex PCR, while the TCRdb copy is restricted to in-frame clones and leaves out a portion. The profile shows some 150,000 clones, approximately 80% of them singletons. In germline, CDR1 is SGHNT, CDR2 YYREEE (reference sequence). The CDR3 extends over 15 amino acids. The V segment lost 3 bases and the J segment 7 bases; nucleotides outside the gene matches: 10. The receptor was derived from a woman under 30 in good health and CMV-seronegative. The chain links TRBV5-4 to TRBJ2-7; 10 bases align to TRBD2. Sequenced sample: PBMCs. The CDR3 is CASSSRTSGGEEQYF. As DNA, the CDR3 is TGTGCCAGCAGCTCGAGGACTAGCGGAGGGGAAGAGCAGTACTTC.